This T cell receptor (beta chain) was sequenced in a study of cytomegalovirus exposure and HLA in healthy donors. Study details: HLA-typed donors contributed approximately 86 million unique TCRs, which were held in an early data release.

Unmatched junction bases numbered 4, after V lost 5 bases and J lost 0 bases. This CDR3 has 15 residues. CDR1 is SGHTA, CDR2 FQGNSA, per germline. Primers: 60 Vbeta forward and 13 Jbeta reverse. Some clones are missing from TCRdb's copy, which holds only in-frame ones; the method was immunoSEQ multiplex PCR. Among 200,000 to 250,000 clones listed, approximately 84% were seen once. This clone has only a few counts. Its cognate antigen is unknown. At the DNA level, this CDR3 is encoded by other sequences in the same sample as well. Findings and limits, study-wide: Indistinguishable V segments such as TRBV6-2 and TRBV6-3 were excluded. Most of the CMV-associated TCR beta chains (in a later analysis) appeared to be HLA-restricted.

Sequenced: PBMCs. The chain is built from TRBV7-2 and TRBJ2-7, with TRBD2 matching 10 bases. This TCR derives from a woman aged 40 to 50 in good health and CMV-seronegative. CDR3 residues: CASSLSGGVSYEQYF. CDR3 nucleotides: TGTGCCAGCAGCCTCAGCGGGGGGGTCTCCTACGAGCAGTACTTC.